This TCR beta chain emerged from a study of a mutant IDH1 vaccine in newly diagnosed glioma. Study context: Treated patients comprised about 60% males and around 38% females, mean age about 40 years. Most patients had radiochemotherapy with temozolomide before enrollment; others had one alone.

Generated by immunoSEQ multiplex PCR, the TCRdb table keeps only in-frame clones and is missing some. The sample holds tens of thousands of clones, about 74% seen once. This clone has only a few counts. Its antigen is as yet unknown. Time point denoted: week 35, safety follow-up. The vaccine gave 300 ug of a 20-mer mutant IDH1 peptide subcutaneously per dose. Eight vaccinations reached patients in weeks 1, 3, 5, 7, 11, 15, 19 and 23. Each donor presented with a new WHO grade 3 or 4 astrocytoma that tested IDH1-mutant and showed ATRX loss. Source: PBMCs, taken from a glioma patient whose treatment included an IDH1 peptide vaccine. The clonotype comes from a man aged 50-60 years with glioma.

Here the CDR3 DNA reads TGTGCCATCTTGACGGCGGGATACACTGAAGCTTTCTTT. Its protein product is CAILTAGYTEAFF. The chain couples TRBV28 to TRBJ1-1; D call uncertain. CDR1 and CDR2 (germline): MDHEN, SYDVKM. V was pared by 10 bases and J by 3 bases, with 15 bases between. CDR3 length: 13 residues.